These 27 T cell receptor beta chains came from one sample sequenced in a study of blood T cells in healthy people across ages. Sample-barcoded 5' priming and a J-beta primer mix drove a second PCR of roughly 6 to 12 cycles. TCRdb recomputed calls from the 5' RACE reads with MiXCR, one row per CDR3 protein. Of hundreds of thousands of distinct CDR3 sequences in the sample, under 55% are singletons; the top ten hold roughly 19%. The sequenced sample was blood. These receptor sequences come from a man aged 60-69 years in good health.

Comments on this clonotype: The junction and the germline gene differ at one end; a read error may be behind it. This chain joins TRBV7-9 and TRBJ2-5; no definite D call. The CDR3 length is 13 residues. CDR1 and CDR2 (germline): SEHNR, FQNEAQ (reference sequence). CDR3 amino acids: CASSPPPQETQYF. The DNA of the CDR3 is TGTGCTAGCAGCCCCCCACCCCAAGAGACCCAGTACTTC.

This clonotype was detected once. The chain combines TRBV27 with TRBJ2-1; the D call may be TRBD1 or TRBD2 (5 bases each). The CDR3 consists of 15 residues. Between the trimmed V and J ends, which lost 7 bases and 9 bases, there was a span of 22 bases. Germline CDR1 and CDR2: MNHEY and SMNVEV (reference sequence). This CDR3 reads CASTKGGQSHIEQFF. The CDR3 bases are TGTGCCAGCACCAAAGGAGGACAAAGCCATATTGAGCAGTTCTTC.

The V and J genes are TRBV12-3 or TRBV12-4 and TRBJ2-4, with 7 bases lining up with TRBD2. Unmatched junction bases numbered 12, after V lost 6 bases and J lost 7 bases. This CDR3 is 15 amino acids long. The DNA of the CDR3 is TGTGCCAGCAGCCCAGATGGTGGGGGAGGGAACATTCAGTACTTC. Encoded protein: CASSPDGGGGNIQYF.

The V gene is TRBV9, the J gene TRBJ2-3, with a possible D match to TRBD1 (6 bases). V lost 0 bases and J 2 bases, leaving 10 bases between the germline ends. CDR3 length equals 15 residues. Germline V lookup: CDR1 SGDLS, CDR2 YYNGEE. The CDR3 sequence: CASSVGDTNTDTQYF. The CDR3 nucleotides read TGTGCCAGCAGCGTAGGGGACACAAACACAGATACGCAGTATTTT.

This chain joins TRBV6-2 or TRBV6-3 and TRBJ2-7; TRBD1 matches at 7 bases. CDR3 length: 18 residues. Unmatched junction bases numbered 20, after V lost 2 bases and J lost 7 bases. The V gene's germline CDR1 is MNHEY and CDR2 SVGEGT. Here the CDR3 DNA reads TGTGCCAGCAGTTACGCCACCCTTATCAGAAGAGGGGGCGGGGAGCAGTACTTC. Its protein is CASSYATLIRRGGGEQYF.

V usage is TRBV6-6 and J usage is TRBJ1-5, with a tentative D call TRBD1 (5 bases). Germline lookup yields CDR1 MNHNY and CDR2 SVGAGI (reference sequence). The CDR3 loop spans 13 amino acids. Between the trimmed V and J ends, which lost 7 bases and 2 bases, there was a span of 9 bases. CDR3 amino acids: CASKQQGNQPQHF. CDR3 bases: TGTGCCAGCAAGCAACAGGGCAATCAGCCCCAGCATTTT.

V is TRBV4-3 and J is TRBJ1-1; D not certain. CDR1 is LGHNA, CDR2 YSLEER, per germline. The CDR3 is 13 residues long. Trimming stripped 1 base from V and 4 bases from J, with 7 bases between. Here the CDR3 reads CASSQVYGTEAFF. CDR3 DNA: TGCGCCAGCAGCCAAGTCTATGGCACTGAAGCTTTCTTT.

V and J are TRBV6-5 and TRBJ2-1; D uncertain. Germline V CDR1 and CDR2: MNHEY, SVGAGI. Deletions cut 8 bases from V and 0 bases from J, with 8 bases between. The CDR3 extends over 13 amino acids. The CDR3 DNA reads TGTGCCAGCGCCCCAGGCTCCTACAATGAGCAGTTCTTC. The encoded protein is CASAPGSYNEQFF.

The chain combines TRBV20-1 with TRBJ1-4; D is possibly TRBD1 (6 bases). V gave up 0 bases and J gave up 2 bases, with 10 bases separating them. Germline loops: CDR1 DFQATT, CDR2 SNEGSKA (reference sequence). This CDR3 comprises 15 residues. The DNA of the CDR3 is TGCAGTGCTAGAGAAGGGACATTTACTAATGAAAAACTGTTTTTT. Protein: CSAREGTFTNEKLFF.

This clonotype has only a few counts. In DNA form, the CDR3 reads TGTGCCAGCAGTTATCTTCGACAGGCAAGCACAGATACGCAGTATTTT. It encodes CASSYLRQASTDTQYF. The chain couples TRBV6-6 to TRBJ2-3, with a possible D match to TRBD1 (6 bases). CDR1 and CDR2 from the germline V gene are MNHNY and SVGAGI (reference sequence). V was pared by 3 bases and J by 0 bases, with 13 bases between. This CDR3 is built from 16 residues.

As for this clonotype: This may arise from a read error, as a much more abundant clone is one base away. This sequence joins TRBV27 and TRBJ2-5; no clear D. CDR1 and CDR2 from the germline V gene are MNHEY and SMNVEV (reference sequence). V lost 9 bases and J 2 bases, leaving 10 bases between the germline ends. CDR3 length equals 12 residues. CDR3 sequence reads: CASARFQETQYF. The CDR3 nucleotides read TGTGCCAGTGCCAGATTTCAAGAGACCCAGTACTTC.

V and J are TRBV15 and TRBJ2-1; TRBD2 might be the D (6 bases). Trimming left V 4 bases short and J 7 bases short, with 20 bases between. From germline, CDR1 is LNHNV and CDR2 YYDKDF (reference sequence). This CDR3 is built from 16 residues. CDR3 region: CATSKGGRGVNNEQFF. Written as DNA, the CDR3 is TGTGCCACCAGCAAAGGAGGGAGAGGGGTAAATAATGAGCAGTTCTTC.

The rearrangement links TRBV4-1 to TRBJ1-2; 9 nucleotides align to TRBD1. Germline V gene lookup returns CDR1 MGHRA and CDR2 YSYEKL. The CDR3 has 18 residues. The ends lost 1 base at V and 1 base at J; junction bases unmatched: 10. Written as DNA, the CDR3 is TGCGCCAGCAGCCAAGGATCGCCGGGACAGGGAGTTAACTATGGCTACACCTTC. Its protein is CASSQGSPGQGVNYGYTF.

The chain couples TRBV12-3 or TRBV12-4 to TRBJ2-1; 8 nucleotides align to TRBD1. With 4 bases clipped from V and 5 bases from J, the junction kept 10 bases outside the gene matches. There are 16 residues in the CDR3. This CDR3 reads CASSYPGQGVHNEQFF. DNA of the CDR3: TGTGCCAGCAGTTATCCTGGACAGGGTGTCCACAATGAGCAGTTCTTC.

The chain employs TRBV27 and TRBJ2-7, with D perhaps given as TRBD1 or TRBD2 (7 bases each). V was trimmed by 5 bases and J by 4 bases, leaving 15 bases between them. The CDR3 spans 14 residues. Per the germline V gene, CDR1 is MNHEY and CDR2 is SMNVEV (reference sequence). The CDR3 sequence: CASSGGDSSYEQYF. The CDR3 DNA follows: TGTGCCAGCAGTGGGGGGGACAGTTCATACGAGCAGTACTTC.

The chain is built from TRBV12-3 or TRBV12-4 and TRBJ2-7, with a possible D match to TRBD1 (6 bases). Deletions cut 4 bases from V and 5 bases from J, with 9 bases between. The CDR3 is 12 residues long. Here the CDR3 DNA reads TGTGCCAGCAGTTACAGGGTTAACGAGCAGTACTTC. It encodes CASSYRVNEQYF.

The genes are TRBV6-2 or TRBV6-3 and TRBJ2-3; D possibly matches TRBD1 or TRBD2 (5 bases each). Between the trimmed V and J ends, which lost 6 bases and 7 bases, there was a span of 23 bases. The germline gives CDR1 MNHEY, CDR2 SVGEGT. CDR3 size: 16 residues. CDR3 sequence: CASSAGEGRWVYTQYF. CDR3 in DNA: TGTGCCAGCAGCGCCGGAGAGGGGCGGTGGGTATATACGCAGTATTTT.

In this sample, this clonotype turned up once. CDR3: CAISQISDEQYF. CDR3 nucleotide sequence: TGTGCCATCAGTCAGATATCCGACGAGCAGTACTTC. The chain joins TRBV10-3 to TRBJ2-5; D gene unclear. The closer fit of TRBJ2-7 to the DNA end suggests the J call may be wrong. CDR3 length: 12 residues. CDR1 is ENHRY and CDR2 is SYGVKD in the germline V gene.

J is TRBJ2-7 and V is TRBV20-1; 8 bases are shared with TRBD2. This CDR3 has 16 residues. Trimming took 3 bases from V and 2 from J; bases not matched to a gene: 12. CDR1 DFQATT and CDR2 SNEGSKA come from the germline V gene (reference sequence). The CDR3 DNA follows: TGCAGTGCTAGGAGTCGGCGGGGGGCTGTAACCTACGAGCAGTACTTC. Protein: CSARSRRGAVTYEQYF.

This chain uses TRBV29-1 with TRBJ2-7; D gene unclear. There are 12 residues in the CDR3. Per germline, CDR1 SQVTM and CDR2 ANQGSEA. Trimming removed 1 base at V and 0 bases at J, with 4 bases between. The CDR3 bases are TGCAGCGTTGAAGGGGCCTCCTACGAGCAGTACTTC. Its translation is CSVEGASYEQYF.

This clonotype was found a few times. This chain links TRBV27 with TRBJ2-7; the D is unclear. V was trimmed by 8 bases and J by 4 bases, leaving 15 bases between them. The CDR3 is 13 amino acids. CDR1 is MNHEY, CDR2 SMNVEV, per germline (reference sequence). The CDR3 region is CASSAARRYEQYF. The CDR3 nucleotides read TGTGCCAGCTCGGCGGCCAGGAGATACGAGCAGTACTTC.

The chain joins TRBV6-1 to TRBJ1-2; D is unresolved. Germline CDR1 reads MNHNS; CDR2 reads SASEGT. The V gene lost 4 bases and the J gene lost 3 bases, with 12 bases spanning the gap. The CDR3 totals 14 residues. CDR3 residues: CASSGPNGDYGYTF. The CDR3 coding sequence is TGTGCCAGCAGTGGTCCCAACGGGGACTATGGCTACACCTTC.

Only a few counts were recorded for this clonotype. The chain links TRBV4-3 to TRBJ2-1, with TRBD1 matching over 9 bases. CDR1 is LGHNA, CDR2 YSLEER, per germline. CDR3 size: 15 residues. V lost 3 bases to trimming and J lost 7 bases; unmatched junction nucleotides: 7. CDR3 in DNA: TGCGCCAGCAGCCAGTCCGGGACAGGGAATAATGAGCAGTTCTTC. Protein product: CASSQSGTGNNEQFF.

In this sample, this clonotype turned up a few times. The gene calls are TRBV4-3 and TRBJ2-1, with 9 nucleotides matching TRBD1. CDR3 length: 19 residues. V lost 1 base and J lost 0; bases outside the gene matches: 10. From germline, CDR1 is LGHNA and CDR2 YSLEER. The CDR3: CASSQVVFQDRGSYNEQFF. In nucleotides, the CDR3 is TGCGCCAGCAGCCAAGTGGTGTTCCAGGACAGGGGCTCCTACAATGAGCAGTTCTTC.

This chain links TRBV7-2 with TRBJ2-5; D not certain. Per the germline V gene, CDR1 is SGHTA and CDR2 is FQGNSA. Trimming shortened V by 2 bases and J by 5 bases, and 9 bases separated the two germline ends. The CDR3 is 13 residues long. The CDR3 loop reads CASSLNGAETQYF. As DNA, the CDR3 is TGTGCCAGCAGCTTAAATGGTGCGGAGACCCAGTACTTC.

A word on this clonotype: Germline and junction disagree at one end, which may indicate a read error. The rearrangement uses TRBV7-9 and TRBJ2-5; 8 bases match TRBD1. With the DNA end fitting TRBJ2-7 better, the J assignment may be wrong. CDR3 length: 15 residues. In germline, CDR1 is SEHNR, CDR2 FQNEAQ (reference sequence). The CDR3 DNA reads as TGTGCCTGCAGCTTAGGACGGGACAGGCTCTACGAGCAGTACTTC. Translation: CACSLGRDRLYEQYF.

With regard to this clonotype: The junction does not match germline at one end; this may be a read error. The rearrangement joins TRBV25-1 to TRBJ2-5, with D unclear. There are 14 residues in the CDR3. Germline V gene lookup returns CDR1 MGHDK and CDR2 SYGVNS. Here the CDR3 reads CASSESRQEEIQYF. The CDR3 DNA reads as TGTGCCAGCAGTGAGTCTCGTCAAGAAGAGATCCAGTACTTC.